This T cell receptor beta chain was sequenced during a study of T cells in Graves' hyperthyroidism and ophthalmopathy. RNA transcripts were the template for amplifying TCR beta CDR3 regions. The TCR CDR3 was amplified in a first-round RT-PCR using the HTBI primer set. TCRdb analysed the multiplex PCR reads with MiXCR anew, one entry per CDR3 protein. This sample has around 450,000 distinct CDR3 sequences; approximately 13% occur once, and the top ten carry 5.3%. V was trimmed by 6 bases and J by 2 bases, leaving 13 bases between them. This CDR3 has 14 residues. The germline CDR1 and CDR2 sequences are SGHTA and FQGTGA.

Input material: blood. This clonotype was sampled from a woman between 18 and 29 years old with Graves' hyperthyroidism. The genes are TRBV7-3 and TRBJ1-2, with D unclear. CDR3 bases: TGTGCCAGCAGTGAAGCGTTAGGGAACTATGGCTACACCTTC. This encodes CASSEALGNYGYTF.